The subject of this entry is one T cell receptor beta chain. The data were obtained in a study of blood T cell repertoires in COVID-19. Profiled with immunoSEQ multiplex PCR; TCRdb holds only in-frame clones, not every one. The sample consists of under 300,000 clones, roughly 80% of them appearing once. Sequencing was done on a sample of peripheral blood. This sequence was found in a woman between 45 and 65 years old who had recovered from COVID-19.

The CDR3 reads CASSQGQNEKLFF. DNA for the CDR3: TGCGCCAGCAGCCAAGGACAAAATGAAAAACTGTTTTTT. The V gene is TRBV4-1, the J gene TRBJ1-4; D gene unclear. The CDR3 has 13 residues. Germline V gene sequence: CDR1 MGHRA, CDR2 YSYEKL. Trimming left V 1 base short and J 5 bases short, with 5 bases between.